One and the same sample provided the 10 T cell receptor beta chains below, sequenced in a study of cytotoxic CD8 clonotypes in ibrutinib-treated CLL. Assay used: immunoSEQ multiplex PCR; TCRdb lists only in-frame clones, some missing. The table records roughly 180,000 clones, 55% to 85% of them present only once. The sample in question was PBMCs, obtained after 24 months of ibrutinib treatment. Receptor source: a human donor with chronic lymphocytic leukemia.

This clone was detected a few times. The CDR3 spells CASSVGDSTYEQYF. CDR3 in DNA: TGTGCCAGCAGCGTAGGTGACAGCACCTACGAGCAGTACTTC. The chain employs TRBV9 and TRBJ2-7; D is perhaps TRBD1 (5 bases). This CDR3 comprises 14 residues. V was shortened by 0 bases and J by 2 bases, with 9 bases between the two germline ends. Germline V gene data show CDR1 as SGDLS and CDR2 as YYNGEE.

This chain joins TRBV13 and TRBJ2-2, with D unresolved. The CDR3 totals 16 residues. The germline V gene has CDR1 PRHDT and CDR2 FYEKMQ (reference sequence). Trimming took off 0 bases at V and 1 base at J, with 9 bases between the two ends. The CDR3 nucleotides read TGTGCCAGCAGCTTAGGGCTTGAAGGGAACACCGGGGAGCTGTTTTTT. This codes for CASSLGLEGNTGELFF.

The rearrangement joins TRBV30 to TRBJ2-1, with a possible D match to TRBD2 (6 bases). There are 15 residues in the CDR3. In germline, CDR1 is GTSNPN, CDR2 SVGIG (reference sequence). Trimming shortened V by 2 bases and J by 6 bases, and 17 bases separated the two germline ends. Here the CDR3 DNA reads TGTGCCTGGAGTCCTGGTACTAGCTACGGCAATGAGCAGTTCTTC. It specifies CAWSPGTSYGNEQFF.

V usage is TRBV14 and J usage is TRBJ2-3; 14 nucleotides agree with TRBD2. The CDR3 length is 18 residues. Germline V gives CDR1 SGHDN, CDR2 FVKESK. The ends lost 1 base at V and 5 bases at J; junction bases unmatched: 8. CDR3 bases: TGTGCCAGCAGCCAAGCATGGGGACTAGCGGGAGTTCAAGATACGCAGTATTTT. This sequence encodes CASSQAWGLAGVQDTQYF.

This clone was detected only once. The CDR3 DNA is TGTGCCAGCAGCTTGGAGTCGGAGGGATCGGAGACCCAGTACTTC. This gives the protein CASSLESEGSETQYF. This rearrangement joins TRBV7-6 to TRBJ2-5; D is possibly TRBD2 (6 bases). The CDR3 extends over 15 amino acids. Germline values: CDR1 SGHVS, CDR2 FNYEAQ. V was clipped by 3 bases and J by 5 bases, with 16 bases between them.

The chain is built from TRBV6-5 and TRBJ2-7; 13 bases match TRBD2. Germline CDR1 is MNHEY and CDR2 is SVGAGI. V shed 4 bases, J shed 3 bases, and the junction held 3 bases outside the gene matches. This CDR3 is built from 15 residues. CDR3 sequence reads: CASSLGLAGFYEQYF. CDR3 DNA sequence: TGTGCCAGCAGTTTGGGACTAGCGGGGTTCTACGAGCAGTACTTC.

The rearrangement links TRBV7-9 to TRBJ2-1; D is unclear. V gave up 5 bases and J gave up 8 bases, with 13 bases separating them. Germline CDR1 reads SEHNR; CDR2 reads FQNEAQ (reference sequence). The CDR3 consists of 13 residues. CDR3 nucleotide sequence: TGTGCCAGCAGCCGATCAAGCTCTCATGAGCAGTTCTTC. Protein sequence: CASSRSSSHEQFF.

This clone showed up just a few times. The V gene is TRBV10-3, the J gene TRBJ2-7; 10 bases are a match to TRBD1. Germline CDR1 reads ENHRY; CDR2 reads SYGVKD. Losses at the gene ends were 6 bases for V and 2 bases for J; bases not matched to a gene: 10. CDR3 length equals 16 residues. CDR3 bases: TGTGCCATCAGGAAATGGTTGGGACAGGGGACCTACGAGCAGTACTTC. It translates to CAIRKWLGQGTYEQYF.

This clone was seen a handful of times. The V call is TRBV27, the J call TRBJ2-7, with no clear D. V lost 5 bases and J 0 bases, leaving 8 bases between the germline ends. This CDR3 is 13 amino acids long. The germline CDR1 and CDR2 sequences are MNHEY and SMNVEV (reference sequence). CDR3 sequence (DNA): TGTGCCAGCAGTGCTCGGCCCTCCTACGAGCAGTACTTC. This translates into CASSARPSYEQYF.

V gene TRBV5-1 combines with J gene TRBJ1-2, with a tentative D call TRBD1 (5 bases). The CDR3 consists of 15 residues. Deletions cut 0 bases from V and 4 bases from J, with 13 bases between. Germline-derived CDR1 and CDR2 are SGHRS and YFSETQ. CDR3 coding DNA: TGCGCCAGCAGCTTGGTTCCGGGGGACCGCTATGGCTACACCTTC. Protein product: CASSLVPGDRYGYTF.